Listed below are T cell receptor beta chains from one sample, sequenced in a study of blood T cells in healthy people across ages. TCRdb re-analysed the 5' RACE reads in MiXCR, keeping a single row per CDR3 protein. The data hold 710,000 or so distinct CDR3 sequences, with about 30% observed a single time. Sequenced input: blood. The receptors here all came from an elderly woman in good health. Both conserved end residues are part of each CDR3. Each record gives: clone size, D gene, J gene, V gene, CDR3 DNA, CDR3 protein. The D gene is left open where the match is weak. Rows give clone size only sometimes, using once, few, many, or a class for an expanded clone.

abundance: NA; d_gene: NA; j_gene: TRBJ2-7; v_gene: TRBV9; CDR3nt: TGTGCCAGCAGCGTAGTAGGGACTGCAGCCTACGAGCAGTACTTC; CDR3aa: CASSVVGTAAYEQYF
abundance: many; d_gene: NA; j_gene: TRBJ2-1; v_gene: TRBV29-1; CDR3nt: TGCAGCGTTCGACCCGGGACGGGATACAATGAGCAGTTCTTC; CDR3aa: CSVRPGTGYNEQFF
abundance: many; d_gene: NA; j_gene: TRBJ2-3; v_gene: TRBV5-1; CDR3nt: TGCGCCAGCAGCTCGATGACTAGAGCAGCAGATACGCAGTATTTT; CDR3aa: CASSSMTRAADTQYF
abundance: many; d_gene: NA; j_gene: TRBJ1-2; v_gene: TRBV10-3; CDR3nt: TGTGCCATCAGTGGTGACGGGACCATGGGAGGCTACACCTTC; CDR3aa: CAISGDGTMGGYTF
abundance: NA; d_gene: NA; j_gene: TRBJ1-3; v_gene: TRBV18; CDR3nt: TGTGCCAGCTCACCAGGGTCCGTCACTGGAAACACCATATATTTT; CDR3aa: CASSPGSVTGNTIYF
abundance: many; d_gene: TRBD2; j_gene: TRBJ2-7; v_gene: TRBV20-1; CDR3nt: TGCAGTGCCGGGCTAGCGGGGGGGAGGTACTACGAGCAGTACTTC; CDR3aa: CSAGLAGGRYYEQYF
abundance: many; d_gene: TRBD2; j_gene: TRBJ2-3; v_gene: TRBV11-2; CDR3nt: TGTGCCAGCAGCCCTAGCGGGGGGGCCGGCACAGATACGCAGTATTTT; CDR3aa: CASSPSGGAGTDTQYF
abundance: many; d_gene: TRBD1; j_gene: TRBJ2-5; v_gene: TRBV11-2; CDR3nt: TGTGCCAGCAGCCTCAGACAGGGTCAGAAGACCCAGTACTTC; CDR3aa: CASSLRQGQKTQYF
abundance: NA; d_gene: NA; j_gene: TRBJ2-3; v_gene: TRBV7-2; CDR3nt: TGTGCCAATGGTAGAAGGGGCACAGATACGCAGTATTTT; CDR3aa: CANGRRGTDTQYF
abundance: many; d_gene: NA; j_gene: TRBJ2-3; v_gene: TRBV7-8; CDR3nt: TGTGCCAGCAGCTTAGACCGCTTCACGAATACGCAGTATTTT; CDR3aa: CASSLDRFTNTQYF
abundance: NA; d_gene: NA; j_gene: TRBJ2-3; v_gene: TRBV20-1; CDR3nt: TGCAGTGCTAGACAGGGGACAACGCAGTATTTT; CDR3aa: CSARQGTTQYF
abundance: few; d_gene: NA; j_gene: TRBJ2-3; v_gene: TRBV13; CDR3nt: TGTGCCAGCAGCTTCGGGACTTCCTATACAGATACGCAGTATTTT; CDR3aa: CASSFGTSYTDTQYF
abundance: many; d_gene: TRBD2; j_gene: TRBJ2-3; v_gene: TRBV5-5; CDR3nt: TGTGCCAGCAGCACCGGGGGGGGACTAGCGATCCTCGGCACAGATACGCAGTATTTT; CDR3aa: CASSTGGGLAILGTDTQYF
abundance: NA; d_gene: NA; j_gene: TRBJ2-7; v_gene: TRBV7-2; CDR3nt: TGTGCCAGCAGCTTAGGAGTCGCAGGTCACGAGCAGTACTTC; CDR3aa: CASSLGVAGHEQYF
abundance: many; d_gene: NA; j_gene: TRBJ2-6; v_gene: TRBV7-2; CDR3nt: TGTGCCAGCAGCCTGGACAGTTCGGTTGGGGCCAACGTCCTGACTTTC; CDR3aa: CASSLDSSVGANVLTF
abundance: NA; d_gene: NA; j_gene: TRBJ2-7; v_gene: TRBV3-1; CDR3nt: TGTGCCAGCAGTTACCGAGGGGGAACTTACGAGCAGTACTTC; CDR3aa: CASSYRGGTYEQYF
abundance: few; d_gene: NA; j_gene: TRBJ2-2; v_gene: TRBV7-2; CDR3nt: TGTGCCAGCAGCGCGATACTAGGGGGAGCCGGGGAGCTGTTTTTT; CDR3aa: CASSAILGGAGELFF
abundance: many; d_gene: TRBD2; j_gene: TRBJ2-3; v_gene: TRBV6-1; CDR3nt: TGTGCCAGCAACTTAGCGGGGGGGGCAGATACGCAGTATTTT; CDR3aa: CASNLAGGADTQYF
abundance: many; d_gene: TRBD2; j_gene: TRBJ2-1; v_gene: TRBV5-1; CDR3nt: TGCGCCAGCAGCTTGGCCGGGGGGACCAACAATGAGCAGTTCTTC; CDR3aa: CASSLAGGTNNEQFF
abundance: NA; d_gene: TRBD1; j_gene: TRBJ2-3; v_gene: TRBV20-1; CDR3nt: TGCAGTGCCACGGACAGGGAAATAGATACGCAGTATTTT; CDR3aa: CSATDREIDTQYF
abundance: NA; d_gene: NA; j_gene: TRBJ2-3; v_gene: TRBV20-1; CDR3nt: TGCAGTGCTAACCCCATAGGCAGCACAGATACGCAGTATTTT; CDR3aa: CSANPIGSTDTQYF
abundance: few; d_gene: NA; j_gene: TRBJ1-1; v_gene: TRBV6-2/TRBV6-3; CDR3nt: TGTGCCAGCAGTCACGGGGGCAAGGGGTACACTGAAGCTTTCTTT; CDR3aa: CASSHGGKGYTEAFF
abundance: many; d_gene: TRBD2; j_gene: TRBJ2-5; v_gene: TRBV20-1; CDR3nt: TGCAGTGCTAGAGCTAGCGGGGGTTGGCAAGAGACCCAGTACTTC; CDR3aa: CSARASGGWQETQYF
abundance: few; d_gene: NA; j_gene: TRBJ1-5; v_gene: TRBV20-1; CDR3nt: TGCAGTGCTACTCCCACGGCTAGCAATCAGCCCCAGCATTTT; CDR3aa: CSATPTASNQPQHF
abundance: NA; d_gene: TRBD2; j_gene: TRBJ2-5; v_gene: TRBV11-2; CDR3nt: TGTGCCAGCAGGCGGGCGGCGGGAGATCAAGAGACCCAGTACTTC; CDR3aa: CASRRAAGDQETQYF
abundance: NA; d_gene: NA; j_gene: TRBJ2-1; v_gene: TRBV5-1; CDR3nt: TGCGCCAGCAGCTTGCGAGCGCTGGATGAGCAGTTCTTC; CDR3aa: CASSLRALDEQFF
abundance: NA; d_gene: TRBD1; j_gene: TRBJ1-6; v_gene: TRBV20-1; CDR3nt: TGCAGTGCTAGGGACAGGTTTAGCTCCTATAATTCACCCCTCCACTTT; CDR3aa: CSARDRFSSYNSPLHF
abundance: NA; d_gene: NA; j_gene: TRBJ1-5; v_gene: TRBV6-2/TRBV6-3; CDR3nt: TGTGCCAGCAGTTACGGGCAGACCGGCAATCAACCCCAGCATTTT; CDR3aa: CASSYGQTGNQPQHF
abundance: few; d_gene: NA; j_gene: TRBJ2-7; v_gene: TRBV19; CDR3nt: TGTGCCAGTAGTATAGACGGCACTGGCGAGCAGTACTTC; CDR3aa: CASSIDGTGEQYF
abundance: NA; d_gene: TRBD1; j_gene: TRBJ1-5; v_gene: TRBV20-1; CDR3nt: TGCAGTGCAAAAACAGGGGATCTTGATCAGCCCCAGCATTTT; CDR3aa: CSAKTGDLDQPQHF
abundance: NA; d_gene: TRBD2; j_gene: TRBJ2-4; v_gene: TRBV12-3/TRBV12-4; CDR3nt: TGTGCCAGCAGTTATAGCGGGCCCCAGTACTTC; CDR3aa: CASSYSGPQYF
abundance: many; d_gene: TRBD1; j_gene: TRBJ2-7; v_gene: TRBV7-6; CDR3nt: TGTGCCAGCAGCCGGCGGCGCGAACAGGGGATGATAGGCGAGCAGTACTTC; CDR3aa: CASSRRREQGMIGEQYF
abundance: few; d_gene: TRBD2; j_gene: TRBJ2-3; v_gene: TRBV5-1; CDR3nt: TGCGCCAGCAGCTTGGAGGCGGGGAGGGCAGATACGCAGTATTTT; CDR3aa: CASSLEAGRADTQYF
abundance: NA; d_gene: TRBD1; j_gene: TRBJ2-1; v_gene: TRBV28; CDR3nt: TGTGCCAGCTTTCGACAGGGTTTCTACAATGAGCAGTTCTTC; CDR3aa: CASFRQGFYNEQFF
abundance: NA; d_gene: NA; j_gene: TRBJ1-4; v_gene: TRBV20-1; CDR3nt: TGCAGTGCTCGCTCAGGACTCTCAACTAATGAAAAACTGTTTTTT; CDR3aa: CSARSGLSTNEKLFF
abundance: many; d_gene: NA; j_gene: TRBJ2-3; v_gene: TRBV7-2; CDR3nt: TGTGCCAGCAGCTTAGTCGTCGGCACAGATACGCAGTATTTT; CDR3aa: CASSLVVGTDTQYF
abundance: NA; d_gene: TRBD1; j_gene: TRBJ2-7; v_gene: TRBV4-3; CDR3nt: TGCGCCAACAGCCAAGTCGGGACAGGGAACGAGCAGTACTTC; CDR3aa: CANSQVGTGNEQYF
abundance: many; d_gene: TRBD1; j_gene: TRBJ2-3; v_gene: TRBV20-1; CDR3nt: TGCAGTGCTAGAGTTGTCCGGGACAGGAGGGACGATACGCAGTATTTT; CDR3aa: CSARVVRDRRDDTQYF
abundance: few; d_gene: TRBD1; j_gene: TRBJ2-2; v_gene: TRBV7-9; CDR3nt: TGTGCCAGCAGCCGTTCACAGGGGGGCGGCACCGGGGAGCTGTTTTTT; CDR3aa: CASSRSQGGGTGELFF
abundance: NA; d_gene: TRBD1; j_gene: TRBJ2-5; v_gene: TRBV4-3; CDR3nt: TGCGCCAGCAGCCAAGATAAGGACAGGCCAGGGGAGTACCAAGAGACCCAGTACTTC; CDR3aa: CASSQDKDRPGEYQETQYF
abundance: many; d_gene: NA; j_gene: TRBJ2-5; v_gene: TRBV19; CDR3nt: TGTGCCAGTACCCCCGGACAGTCGGTGACCCAGTACTTC; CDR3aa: CASTPGQSVTQYF
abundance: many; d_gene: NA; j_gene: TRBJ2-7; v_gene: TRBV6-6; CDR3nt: TGTGCCAGCAGCCCTCGCAGGGGGGGGCGTGAGGAGCAGTACTTC; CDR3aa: CASSPRRGGREEQYF
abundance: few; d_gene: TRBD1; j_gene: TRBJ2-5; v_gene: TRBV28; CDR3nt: TGTGCCAGCAGTTTATTTCGTCGGGACAGGGGGCCTAAGGAGACCCAGTACTTC; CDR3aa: CASSLFRRDRGPKETQYF
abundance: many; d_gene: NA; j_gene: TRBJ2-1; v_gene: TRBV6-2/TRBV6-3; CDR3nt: TGTGCCAGCAGCCCGGGACTCCGGAATGAGCAGTTCTTC; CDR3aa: CASSPGLRNEQFF
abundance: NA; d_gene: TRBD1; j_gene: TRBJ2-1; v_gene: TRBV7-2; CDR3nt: TGTGCCAGCAGCTTAGAACGACAGGGGAGGTGCAATGAGCAGTTCTTC; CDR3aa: CASSLERQGRCNEQFF
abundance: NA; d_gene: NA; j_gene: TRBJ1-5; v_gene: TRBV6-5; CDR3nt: TGTGCCAGCAGTGACGCGGGGGGTCAGCCCCAGCATTTT; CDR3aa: CASSDAGGQPQHF
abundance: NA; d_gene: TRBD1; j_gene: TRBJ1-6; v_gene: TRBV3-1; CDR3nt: TGTGCCAGCAGCCGCTGGGACAGGGCCAATTCACCCCTCCACTTT; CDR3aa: CASSRWDRANSPLHF
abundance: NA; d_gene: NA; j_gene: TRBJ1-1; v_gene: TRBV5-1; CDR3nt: TGCGCCAGCAGCAATGGATTTGCAGCTGAAGCTTTCTTT; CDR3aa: CASSNGFAAEAFF
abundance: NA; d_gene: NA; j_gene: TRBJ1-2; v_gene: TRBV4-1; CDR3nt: TGCGCCAGCGGCTTACAGCGCTCTAACTATGGCTACACCTTC; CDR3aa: CASGLQRSNYGYTF
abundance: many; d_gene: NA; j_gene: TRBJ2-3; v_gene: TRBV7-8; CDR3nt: TGTGCCAGCAGCTTAGAGGCAGGGGCTAGCGGCACAGATACGCAGTATTTT; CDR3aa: CASSLEAGASGTDTQYF
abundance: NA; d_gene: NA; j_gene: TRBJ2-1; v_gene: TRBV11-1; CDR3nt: TGTGCCAGCAGCTTAGAAAGGGTCGTGAAGCAGTTCTTC; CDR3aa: CASSLERVVKQFF
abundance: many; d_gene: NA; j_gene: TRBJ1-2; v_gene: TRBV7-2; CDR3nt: TGTGCCAGCAGCTCTAGGGGCTTTGGCTACACCTTC; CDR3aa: CASSSRGFGYTF
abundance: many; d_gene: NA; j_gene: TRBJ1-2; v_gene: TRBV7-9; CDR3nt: TGTGCCAGCAGCCCTGAGACAGCCCCTGATGGCTACACCTTC; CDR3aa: CASSPETAPDGYTF
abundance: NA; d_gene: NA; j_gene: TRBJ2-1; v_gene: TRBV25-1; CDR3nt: TGTGCCAGTACCGGGGCCGAACGGCGTAATGAGCAGTTCTTC; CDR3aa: CASTGAERRNEQFF
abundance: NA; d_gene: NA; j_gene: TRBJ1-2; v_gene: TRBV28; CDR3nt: TGTGCCATTCTAGGGGGGGCGCGGGGCTACACCTTC; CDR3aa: CAILGGARGYTF
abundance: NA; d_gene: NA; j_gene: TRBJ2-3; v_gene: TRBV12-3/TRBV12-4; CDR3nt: TGTGCCAGCAGTTCGGCGGGGGCTAGCACAGATGCGGAGTATTTT; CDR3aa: CASSSAGASTDAEYF
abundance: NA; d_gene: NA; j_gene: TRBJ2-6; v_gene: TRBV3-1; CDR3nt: TGTGCCAGCAGCCAAGTAGCGGTTAGCTCTGGGGCCAACGTCCTGACTTTC; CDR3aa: CASSQVAVSSGANVLTF